These 29 T cell receptor beta chains share one sample of origin, sequenced in a study of radiotherapy plus CTLA-4 blockade in lung cancer. Measured with immunoSEQ multiplex PCR; TCRdb has only the in-frame clones, and not every one. This sample yields about 48,000 clones, of which approximately 86% are seen a single time; less than 20% belongs to the top ten. This specimen consisted of peripheral blood, obtained from a patient treated with radiotherapy plus ipilimumab. The source of these receptors is a human donor with non-small cell lung cancer that progressed on radiotherapy plus ipilimumab. Some clones in this sample may be carry-over from other donors' samples.

J is TRBJ2-3 and V is TRBV11-1, with 9 bases aligning to TRBD2. The length of the CDR3 is 16 residues. Looked up from germline, CDR1 is SGHAT and CDR2 is FQDESV (reference sequence). The J segment lost 0 bases and the V segment lost 2 bases, leaving 3 bases of the junction unmatched. In nucleotides, the CDR3 is TGTGCCAGCAGCTTAATAGCGGGGGAGAGCACAGATACGCAGTATTTT. It translates to CASSLIAGESTDTQYF. Drawing the rest from reference TRBV11-1 and TRBJ2-3, the complete variable domain is EAEVAQSPRYKITEKSQAVAFWCDPISGHATLYWYRQILGQGPELLVQFQDESVVDDSQLPKDRFSAERLKGVDSTLKIQPAELGDSAMYLCASSLIAGESTDTQYFGPGTRLTVL.

The rearrangement links TRBV7-3 to TRBJ1-1; 7 positions agree with TRBD1. CDR1 is SGHTA, CDR2 FQGTGA, per germline. Trimming removed 2 bases from V and 1 base from J; junction bases left unmatched: 4. The CDR3 has 15 amino acids. This chain's CDR3 is CASSLGGTENTEAFF. The CDR3 DNA reads as TGTGCCAGCAGCTTAGGGGGGACAGAGAACACTGAAGCTTTCTTT.

The sample holds a few counts of this clone. V usage is TRBV6-4 and J usage is TRBJ2-3; 9 bases align to TRBD1. The CDR3 runs 14 residues. Germline V gene sequence: CDR1 MRHNA, CDR2 SNTAGT. V was clipped by 5 bases and J by 1 base; unmatched bases: 1. The CDR3 spells CASSRTGGTDTQYF. In DNA, the CDR3 is TGTGCCAGCAGTAGGACAGGGGGCACAGATACGCAGTATTTT.

The chain has TRBV5-8 and TRBJ1-5; TRBD1 is a possible D gene (6 bases). Between the trimmed V and J ends, which lost 4 bases and 7 bases, there was a span of 15 bases. CDR3 length equals 14 residues. Germline values: CDR1 SGHTS, CDR2 YDEGEE. The DNA of the CDR3 is TGTGCCAGCAGCGACACAGGGTACGGGCAGCCCCAGCATTTT. It yields the protein CASSDTGYGQPQHF.

The J gene is TRBJ2-1, the V gene TRBV27, with 10 bases matching TRBD1. The ends lost 7 bases at V and 6 bases at J; junction bases unmatched: 6. Germline-derived CDR1 and CDR2 are MNHEY and SMNVEV (reference sequence). This CDR3 comprises 14 residues. The CDR3, as DNA: TGTGCCAGCACCGGGACAGGGGCCGCCAATGAGCAGTTCTTC. Its translation is CASTGTGAANEQFF.

This chain uses TRBV5-6 with TRBJ2-1; D gene unclear. The CDR3 extends over 13 amino acids. CDR1 is SGHDT, CDR2 YYEEEE, per germline. V dropped 1 base and J dropped 9 bases, with 11 bases sitting between them. In DNA, the CDR3 is TGTGCCAGCAGCTTGTTCCGGAGAGGTGAGCAGTTCTTC. This codes for CASSLFRRGEQFF.

The chain employs TRBV9 and TRBJ1-1, with 7 bases lining up with TRBD1. CDR1 is SGDLS and CDR2 is YYNGEE in the germline V gene. J was trimmed by 4 bases and V by 3 bases; bases with no gene match: 9. The CDR3 covers 15 residues. Here the CDR3 reads CASSGDSGFGTEAFF. CDR3 bases: TGTGCCAGCAGCGGGGACAGTGGGTTCGGCACTGAAGCTTTCTTT.

The V and J genes are TRBV4-2 and TRBJ2-2, with D possibly matching TRBD1 (5 bases). CDR3 length: 16 residues. Germline CDR1 is LGHNA and CDR2 is YNFKEQ. V was cut by 0 bases and J by 7 bases, with 15 bases left in between. CDR3: CASSQDVRVYGGELFF. CDR3 bases: TGTGCCAGCAGCCAAGATGTCAGGGTATATGGCGGGGAGCTGTTTTTT.

J is TRBJ1-4 and V is TRBV6-6; D not certain. This CDR3 has 13 residues. CDR1 and CDR2 (germline): MNHNY, SVGAGI (reference sequence). V was clipped by 4 bases and J by 8 bases, with 11 bases between them. The CDR3 here is CASSSNLREKLFF. The DNA for the CDR3 is TGTGCCAGCAGTTCTAACCTCAGGGAAAAACTGTTTTTT.

This clone showed up just once. This chain uses TRBV6-5 with TRBJ1-2; 7 bases are a match to TRBD1. Germline V gene sequence: CDR1 MNHEY, CDR2 SVGAGI. This CDR3 comprises 14 residues. V was clipped by 6 bases and J by 3 bases; unmatched bases: 7. As DNA, the CDR3 is TGTGCCAGCAGATATACCGGGACAGACTATGGCTACACCTTC. As protein: CASRYTGTDYGYTF.

The rearrangement joins TRBV10-3 to TRBJ2-3, with D possibly TRBD2 on 5 matching bases. Germline V CDR1 and CDR2: ENHRY, SYGVKD. Trimming shortened V by 5 bases and J by 5 bases, and 11 bases separated the two germline ends. The CDR3 is 13 residues long. CDR3 DNA sequence: TGTGCCATCAGTAGAGGGAGTGTAGATACGCAGTATTTT. The encoded protein is CAISRGSVDTQYF.

The genes are TRBV19 and TRBJ1-5, with TRBD1 identical over 8 bases. With V trimmed by 1 base and J by 4 bases, 3 bases remained unmatched. Germline V gene data show CDR1 as LNHDA and CDR2 as SQIVND (reference sequence). CDR3 length: 15 residues. CDR3 sequence: CASSIGRQGNQPQHF. As DNA, the CDR3 is TGTGCCAGTAGTATAGGTCGACAGGGGAATCAGCCCCAGCATTTT.

This clone was observed a single time. The same CDR3 also results from other DNA sequences found in this sample. The chain couples TRBV5-1 to TRBJ2-7, with TRBD2 identical over 11 bases. This CDR3 has 15 residues. The germline gives CDR1 SGHRS, CDR2 YFSETQ. Trimming removed 2 bases from V and 2 bases from J; junction bases left unmatched: 3. DNA for the CDR3: TGCGCCAGCAGCTTAAGTAGCGGGGGGGCCTACGAGCAGTACTTC. Residues: CASSLSSGGAYEQYF.

This clone was counted a single time. In DNA form, the CDR3 reads TGTGCCACCAGCCGACCGGGCGGGAGTGAGACCCAGTACTTC. Its translation: CATSRPGGSETQYF. The V gene is TRBV15, the J gene TRBJ2-5; 7 bases fit TRBD2. J lost 5 bases, V lost 5 bases, and 8 bases had no gene match. CDR1 and CDR2 (germline): LNHNV, YYDKDF (reference sequence). The CDR3 has 14 residues.

V and J are TRBV30 and TRBJ1-3; D gene ambiguous. This CDR3 region has 13 residues. Trimming shortened V by 5 bases and J by 1 base, and 9 bases separated the two germline ends. Germline CDR1 and CDR2: GTSNPN and SVGIG (reference sequence). CDR3 DNA sequence: TGTGCCTGGTCTGGAGGGTCTGGAAACACCATATATTTT. As protein: CAWSGGSGNTIYF.

The chain has TRBV27 and TRBJ1-1; D is perhaps TRBD1 (6 bases). V lost 7 bases and J 5 bases, leaving 23 bases between the germline ends. The CDR3 is 16 amino acids. Germline CDR1 is MNHEY and CDR2 is SMNVEV (reference sequence). The CDR3 loop is CASTRGLGAGETEAFF. In DNA, the CDR3 is TGTGCCAGCACCAGGGGTCTCGGGGCAGGGGAGACTGAAGCTTTCTTT.

On this clone: Additional DNA sequences in this sample encode the identical CDR3. V usage is TRBV27 and J usage is TRBJ1-1, with unresolved D. CDR3 length equals 13 residues. V gave up 0 bases and J gave up 3 bases, with 5 bases separating them. CDR1 is MNHEY, CDR2 SMNVEV, per germline (reference sequence). The CDR3 nucleotides read TGTGCCAGCAGTTTATCGAGGGACACTGAAGCTTTCTTT. Translation gives CASSLSRDTEAFF.

The rearrangement uses TRBV2 and TRBJ2-7; possibly TRBD1 for D (6 bases). CDR3 size: 12 residues. The V gene lost 6 bases and the J gene lost 5 bases, with 11 bases spanning the gap. Germline loops: CDR1 SNHLY, CDR2 FYNNEI. The CDR3, as DNA: TGTGCCAGCAGGGTTTACAGGGACGAGCAGTACTTC. Encoded protein: CASRVYRDEQYF.

The chain employs TRBV2 and TRBJ2-7; TRBD1 might be the D (5 bases). This CDR3 spans 12 amino acids. Per the germline V gene, CDR1 is SNHLY and CDR2 is FYNNEI. Trimming removed 4 bases from V and 4 bases from J, with 8 bases in between. CDR3 residues: CASSGTSYEQYF. DNA for the CDR3: TGTGCCAGCAGTGGGACATCGTACGAGCAGTACTTC.

The chain joins TRBV19 to TRBJ2-3, with 7 bases that match TRBD2. Germline-derived CDR1 and CDR2 are LNHDA and SQIVND (reference sequence). Trimming removed 1 base from V and 6 bases from J; junction bases left unmatched: 10. This CDR3 spans 16 amino acids. CDR3 residues: CASSIVRAGTKDTQYF. The CDR3 coding sequence is TGTGCCAGTAGTATAGTGCGAGCGGGAACAAAGGATACGCAGTATTTT.

This clone was detected only a few times. The gene calls are TRBV30 and TRBJ1-3; perhaps TRBD1 as D (5 bases). This CDR3 has 15 residues. The V end was cut by 0 bases, the J end by 0 bases, with 9 bases between. Per germline, CDR1 GTSNPN and CDR2 SVGIG (reference sequence). Here the CDR3 reads CAWSVGHRSGNTIYF. CDR3 coding DNA: TGTGCCTGGAGTGTTGGACACCGCTCTGGAAACACCATATATTTT.

The chain has TRBV7-8 and TRBJ1-2; tentatively, D is TRBD1 (6 bases). CDR1 is SGHVS and CDR2 is FQNEAQ in the germline V gene. This CDR3 is 14 amino acids long. Trimming pared 2 bases from V and 8 bases from J, leaving 15 bases between. The chain's CDR3 is CASSLIGGLKGYTF. The CDR3 nucleotides are TGTGCCAGCAGCTTAATCGGGGGGCTCAAAGGCTACACCTTC.

This sequence joins TRBV18 and TRBJ2-7; D call uncertain. This CDR3 is 11 amino acids long. V was shortened by 6 bases and J by 3 bases, with 6 bases between the two germline ends. Germline V CDR1 and CDR2: KGHSH, LQKENI. CDR3 DNA: TGTGCCAGCTCGGGCAACTACGAGCAGTACTTC. It translates to CASSGNYEQYF.

The rearrangement links TRBV2 to TRBJ2-5; a possible D gene is TRBD2 (5 bases). The germline gives CDR1 SNHLY, CDR2 FYNNEI. The length of the CDR3 is 14 residues. Trimming cost V 4 bases and J 6 bases, with 15 bases left between them. This CDR3 reads CASSVVEGEKTQYF. In nucleotides, the CDR3 is TGTGCCAGCAGTGTAGTCGAGGGTGAGAAGACCCAGTACTTC.

The chain links TRBV19 to TRBJ1-1; 9 bases are a match to TRBD1. The CDR3 is 13 residues long. V dropped 9 bases and J dropped 3; count of bases not matched to a gene: 5. Germline V CDR1 and CDR2: LNHDA, SQIVND (reference sequence). The DNA for the CDR3 is TGTGCCAGCCAACAGGGGGCCGACACTGAAGCTTTCTTT. It encodes CASQQGADTEAFF.

This chain links TRBV7-9 with TRBJ1-4, with D possibly TRBD1 on 5 matching bases. V gave up 5 bases and J gave up 0 bases, with 13 bases separating them. Germline V gene lookup returns CDR1 SEHNR and CDR2 FQNEAQ (reference sequence). CDR3 length equals 16 residues. The CDR3 DNA follows: TGTGCCAGCAGCGGGGCTTCACCCACAACTAATGAAAAACTGTTTTTT. Its protein is CASSGASPTTNEKLFF.

V and J are TRBV4-3 and TRBJ2-1; 9 nucleotides agree with TRBD2. The CDR3 covers 17 residues. The V and J ends lost 4 bases and 5 bases, in that order; junction bases with no gene match: 12. CDR1 is LGHNA and CDR2 is YSLEER in the germline V gene. The chain's CDR3 is CASSLVWAGGPNNEQFF. The CDR3 nucleotides read TGCGCCAGCAGCCTCGTTTGGGCGGGAGGGCCTAACAATGAGCAGTTCTTC.

This rearrangement joins TRBV11-2 to TRBJ1-6; no reliable D call. Germline V gene lookup returns CDR1 SGHAT and CDR2 FQNNGV. The ends were cut back, 5 bases at V and 7 bases at J, with 15 bases in the middle. This CDR3 comprises 15 residues. The CDR3 nucleotides read TGTGCCAGCAGCGTGGGAGATTATACCAATTCACCCCTCCACTTT. Its protein product is CASSVGDYTNSPLHF.

The V call is TRBV6-1, the J call TRBJ2-1; a possible D gene is TRBD2 (6 bases). Between the trimmed V and J ends, which lost 9 bases and 3 bases, there was a span of 12 bases. CDR3 length: 13 amino acids. Germline V gives CDR1 MNHNS, CDR2 SASEGT. The CDR3 nucleotides read TGTGCCAGTCGACTAGATAGCTACAATGAGCAGTTCTTC. Its protein is CASRLDSYNEQFF.